This T cell receptor beta chain was profiled in a study of T cell responses to AZD1222 COVID-19 vaccine. Study summary: Second doses at about 4 or about 12 weeks were pooled. Whole-study results and caveats: Spike as a whole was targeted by vaccine-associated CD4 TCRs, dominant at 160-218 and 743-854. Baseline seropositivity occurred in only 5 to 7 AZD1222 recipients.

The CDR3 has 19 residues. Germline loops: CDR1 SGHAT, CDR2 FQNNGV. Trimming left V 1 base short and J 1 base short, with 22 bases between. The data were produced by immunoSEQ multiplex PCR, yet TCRdb's version contains in-frame clones alone and is incomplete. This sample has roughly 120,000 clones, with approximately 91% found just once. A single count supports this clone. Antigen unknown. The sequence came from an adult in good health. The sample in question was peripheral blood, obtained on day 0 of AZD1222 vaccination. V usage is TRBV11-2 and J usage is TRBJ1-1, with unresolved D. DNA of the CDR3: TGTGCCAGCAGCTTAGGGGGAGGTTACGGGGAGACCCAGAACACTGAAGCTTTCTTT. It yields the protein CASSLGGGYGETQNTEAFF.